This TCR beta chain was recorded in a study of blood T cell repertoires in COVID-19. Study-wide context: Samples representing acute and convalescent COVID-19 were sourced from the United States, Italy and Spain.

Sequencing used immunoSEQ multiplex PCR; TCRdb keeps in-frame clones, though not all of them. The repertoire has fewer than 85,000 clones, 80% to 90% of them found once; the top ten carry roughly 18%. Germline CDR1 SNHLY, CDR2 FYNNEI. This CDR3 region has 16 residues. The V and J ends lost 6 bases and 5 bases, in that order; junction bases with no gene match: 9. Sequenced: peripheral blood. J is TRBJ2-3 and V is TRBV2; 12 bases map to TRBD2. The TCR comes from an older woman with acute or convalescent COVID-19. The CDR3 loop is CASRLLAGGPRDTQYF. The CDR3 nucleotides are TGTGCCAGCAGACTCCTAGCGGGGGGGCCAAGAGATACGCAGTATTTT.